The text below deals with one TCR beta chain. Its antigen is as yet unknown. This sample was included in a study of T cells in Graves' hyperthyroidism and ophthalmopathy. Overall study context: Sampling of peripheral blood happened at initial diagnosis, prior to any treatment. Overall study findings and caveats: Within blood appeared most thyroid clonotypes that had expanded above 0.001.

From RNA transcripts, TCR beta CDR3 regions were amplified. Initially, a first-round RT-PCR of the TCR CDR3 employed the HTBI primer set. TCRdb used MiXCR to reprocess the multiplex PCR reads, holding one entry per CDR3 protein. Here the sample spans around 290,000 distinct CDR3 sequences, roughly 14% being singletons. Each diagnosis drew on symptoms, thyroxine, TRAb, thyroid ultrasound and orbital computed tomography findings. V was cut by 3 bases and J by 5 bases, with 23 bases left in between. The CDR3 extends over 18 amino acids. In germline, CDR1 is LNHDA, CDR2 SQIVND (reference sequence). V is TRBV19 and J is TRBJ1-5, with a possible D match to TRBD1 (5 bases). The clonotype originates from a woman between 25 and 40 years old with Graves' hyperthyroidism that later progressed to Graves' ophthalmopathy. The sample was blood. CDR3 coding DNA: TGTGCCAGTAGTATTGCCCCCCCGGGGCAAGCGGGGTATCAGCCCCAGCATTTT. This translates into CASSIAPPGQAGYQPQHF.